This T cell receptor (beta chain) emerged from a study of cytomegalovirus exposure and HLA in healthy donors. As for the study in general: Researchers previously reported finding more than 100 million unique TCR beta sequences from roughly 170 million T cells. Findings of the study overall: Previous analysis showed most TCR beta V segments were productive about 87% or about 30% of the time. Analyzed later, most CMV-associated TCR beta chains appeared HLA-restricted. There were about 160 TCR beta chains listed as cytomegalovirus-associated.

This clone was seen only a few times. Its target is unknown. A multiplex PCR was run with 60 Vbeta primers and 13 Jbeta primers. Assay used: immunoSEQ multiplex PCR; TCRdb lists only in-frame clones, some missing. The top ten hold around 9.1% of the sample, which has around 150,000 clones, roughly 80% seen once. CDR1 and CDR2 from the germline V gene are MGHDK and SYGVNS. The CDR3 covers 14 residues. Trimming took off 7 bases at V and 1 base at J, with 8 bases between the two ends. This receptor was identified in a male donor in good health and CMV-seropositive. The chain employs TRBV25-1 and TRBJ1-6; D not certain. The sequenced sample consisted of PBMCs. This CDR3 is CASMRGSYNSPLHF. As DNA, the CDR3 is TGTGCCAGCATGCGAGGGTCCTATAATTCACCCCTCCACTTT.